This T cell receptor (beta chain) is drawn from a study of T cells in Graves' hyperthyroidism and ophthalmopathy. Study-wide findings and caveats: The model identified upcoming ophthalmopathy a median approximately six months ahead of onset.

The diagnostic basis comprised clinical symptoms, serum thyroxine and TRAb, thyroid ultrasound and orbital computed tomography. The CDR3 sequence is 15 residues long. Germline V gives CDR1 SGHRS, CDR2 YFSETQ. With 0 bases removed from V and 1 base from J, the gap between germline ends came to 7 bases. It was RNA transcripts that yielded the amplified TCR beta CDR3 regions. An initial round of RT-PCR targeting the TCR CDR3 relied on the HTBI primer set. TCRdb independently ran MiXCR on the multiplex PCR reads; one entry per CDR3 protein. The table includes about 570,000 distinct CDR3 sequences, roughly 46% detected once. This clonotype has just one count. Its antigen is unidentified.

Sequencing used peripheral blood or thyroid tissue (not recorded which). This clonotype was sampled from an adult woman with Graves' disease, either hyperthyroidism or ophthalmopathy (not recorded which). V gene TRBV5-1 combines with J gene TRBJ2-2; tentatively, D is TRBD2 (5 bases). DNA for the CDR3: TGCGCCAGCAGCTTGGAACGGGGGAACACCGGGGAGCTGTTTTTT. This codes for CASSLERGNTGELFF.